The 5 T cell receptor beta chains given below trace back to one sample, sequenced in a study of T cell changes during pregnancy in multiple sclerosis. Generated by immunoSEQ multiplex PCR, the TCRdb table keeps only in-frame clones and is missing some. The sample records about 53,000 clones, 90% being singletons. The sample consisted of peripheral blood, taken after pregnancy. These receptors were collected from a female donor in good health, enrolled as a control in a pregnancy study.

This clone was counted a single time. The V and J genes are TRBV6-5 and TRBJ1-1; no clear D gene. Germline CDR1 is MNHEY and CDR2 is SVGAGI. The CDR3 has 11 amino acids. V lost 5 bases to trimming and J lost 7 bases, with 8 bases between them. The CDR3 DNA follows: TGTGCCAGCAGTGCCCCGGGTGAAGCTTTCTTT. Amino acids: CASSAPGEAFF.

The J gene is TRBJ2-7, the V gene TRBV30; maybe TRBD1 (5 bases). The CDR3 has 17 residues. CDR1 is GTSNPN and CDR2 is SVGIG in the germline V gene (reference sequence). V lost 0 bases and J 3 bases, leaving 21 bases between the germline ends. CDR3 in DNA: TGTGCCTGGAGTGTATTATCAGGGCCGAAAAAGGGCTACGAGCAGTACTTC. Residues: CAWSVLSGPKKGYEQYF.

This clone was observed a single time. This chain uses TRBV7-2 with TRBJ1-2; D possibly corresponds to TRBD1 (6 bases). Trimming stripped 5 bases from V and 4 bases from J, with 11 bases between. The CDR3 sequence is 13 residues long. Germline V CDR1 and CDR2: SGHTA, FQGNSA. CDR3 nucleotide sequence: TGTGCCAGCAGCCAAACAGGGTCCTATGGCTACACCTTC. This translates into CASSQTGSYGYTF.

The V call is TRBV19, the J call TRBJ2-2, with 9 positions matching TRBD1. CDR3 length: 14 amino acids. Germline CDR1 reads LNHDA; CDR2 reads SQIVND (reference sequence). V gave up 7 bases and J gave up 7 bases; unmatched junction bases: 7. As DNA, the CDR3 is TGTGCCAGTAACCGGGACAGGGCTTACGGGGAGCTGTTTTTT. It yields the protein CASNRDRAYGELFF. Together with reference TRBV19 and TRBJ2-2, the CDR3 gives the full variable domain: DGGITQSPKYLFRKEGQNVTLSCEQNLNHDAMYWYRQDPGQGLRLIYYSQIVNDFQKGDIAEGYSVSREKKESFPLTVTSAQKNPTAFYLCASNRDRAYGELFFGEGSRLTVL.

The chain uses TRBV11-2 and TRBJ1-6, with D perhaps matching TRBD1 (5 bases). CDR1 and CDR2 from the germline V gene are SGHAT and FQNNGV. With 2 bases removed from V and 7 bases from J, the gap between germline ends came to 9 bases. The CDR3 consists of 14 residues. The DNA of the CDR3 is TGTGCCAGCAGCTTACGCAGGGTAAATTCACCCCTCCACTTT. This encodes CASSLRRVNSPLHF.